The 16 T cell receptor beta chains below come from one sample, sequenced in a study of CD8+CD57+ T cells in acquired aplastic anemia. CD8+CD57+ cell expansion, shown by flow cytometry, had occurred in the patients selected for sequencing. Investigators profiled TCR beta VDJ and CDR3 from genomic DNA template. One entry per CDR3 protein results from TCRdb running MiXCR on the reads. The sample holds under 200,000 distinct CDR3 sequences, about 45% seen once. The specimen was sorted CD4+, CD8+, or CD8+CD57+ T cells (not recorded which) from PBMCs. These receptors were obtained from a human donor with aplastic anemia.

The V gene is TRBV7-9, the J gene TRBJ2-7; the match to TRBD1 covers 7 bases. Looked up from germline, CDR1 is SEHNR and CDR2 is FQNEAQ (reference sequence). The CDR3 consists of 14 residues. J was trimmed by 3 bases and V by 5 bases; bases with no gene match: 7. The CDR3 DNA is TGTGCCAGCAGCGCCCGGGACAGACACTACGAGCAGTACTTC. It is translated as CASSARDRHYEQYF.

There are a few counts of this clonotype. The CDR3 region is CSSADRDEKLFF. CDR3 sequence (DNA): TGCAGTAGTGCGGACAGGGATGAAAAACTGTTTTTT. The gene calls are TRBV20-1 and TRBJ1-4, with 8 bases that match TRBD1. CDR3 size: 12 residues. Trimming removed 8 bases from V and 6 bases from J; junction bases left unmatched: 5. Germline V lookup: CDR1 DFQATT, CDR2 SNEGSKA (reference sequence).

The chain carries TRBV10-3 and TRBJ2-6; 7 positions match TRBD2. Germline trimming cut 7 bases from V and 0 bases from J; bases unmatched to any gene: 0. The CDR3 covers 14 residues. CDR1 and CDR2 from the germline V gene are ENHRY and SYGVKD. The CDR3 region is CAITGGSGANVLTF. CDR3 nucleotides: TGTGCCATCACGGGGGGCTCTGGGGCCAACGTCCTGACTTTC.

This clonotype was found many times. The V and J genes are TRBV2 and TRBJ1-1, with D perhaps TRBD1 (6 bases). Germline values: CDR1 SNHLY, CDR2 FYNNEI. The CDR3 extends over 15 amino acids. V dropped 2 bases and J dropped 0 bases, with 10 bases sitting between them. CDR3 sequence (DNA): TGTGCCAGCAGTGAAACAGGGAACTTGAACACTGAAGCTTTCTTT. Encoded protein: CASSETGNLNTEAFF. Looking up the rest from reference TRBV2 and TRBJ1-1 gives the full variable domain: EPEVTQTPSHQVTQMGQEVILRCVPISNHLYFYWYRQILGQKVEFLVSFYNNEISEKSEIFDDQFSVERPDGSNFTLKIRSTKLEDSAMYFCASSETGNLNTEAFFGQGTRLTVV.

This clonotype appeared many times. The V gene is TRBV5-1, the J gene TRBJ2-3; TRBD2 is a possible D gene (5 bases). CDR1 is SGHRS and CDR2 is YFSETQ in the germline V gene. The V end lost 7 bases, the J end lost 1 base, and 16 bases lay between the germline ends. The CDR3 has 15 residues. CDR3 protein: CASASNEEGTDTQYF. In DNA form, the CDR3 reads TGCGCCAGCGCCTCGAACGAGGAGGGCACAGATACGCAGTATTTT.

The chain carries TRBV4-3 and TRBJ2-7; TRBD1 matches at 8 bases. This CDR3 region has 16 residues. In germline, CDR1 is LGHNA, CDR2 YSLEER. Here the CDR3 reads CASRQDMRTGSAEQYV. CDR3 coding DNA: TGCGCCAGCCGCCAAGATATGAGGACAGGGAGTGCCGAGCAGTACGTC.

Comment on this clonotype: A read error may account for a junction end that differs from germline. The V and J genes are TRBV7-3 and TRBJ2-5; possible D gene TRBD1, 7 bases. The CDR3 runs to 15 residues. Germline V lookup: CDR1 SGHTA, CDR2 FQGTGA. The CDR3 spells CASGPQGGPLETQCF. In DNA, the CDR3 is TGTGCCAGCGGCCCTCAGGGGGGCCCGCTCGAGACCCAGTGCTTC.

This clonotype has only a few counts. The CDR3 spells CAWSPTLSPPNYGYTF. The CDR3 nucleotides are TGTGCCTGGAGCCCTACCCTAAGTCCACCAAACTATGGCTACACCTTC. This chain uses TRBV30 with TRBJ1-2; no reliable D call. Trimming removed 3 bases from V and 2 bases from J, with 19 bases in between. This CDR3 has 16 amino acids. Germline CDR1 GTSNPN, CDR2 SVGIG (reference sequence). The variable domain in full, with the rest retrieved from reference TRBV30 and TRBJ1-2, is SQTIHQWPATLVQPVGSPLSLECTVEGTSNPNLYWYRQAAGRGLQLLFYSVGIGQISSEVPQNLSASRPQDRQFILSSKKLLLSDSGFYLCAWSPTLSPPNYGYTFGSGTRLTVV.

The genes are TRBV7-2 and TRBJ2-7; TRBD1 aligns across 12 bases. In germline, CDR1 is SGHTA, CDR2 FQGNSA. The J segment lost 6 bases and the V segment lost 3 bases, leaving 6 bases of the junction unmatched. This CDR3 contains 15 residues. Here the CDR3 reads CASSFSGTGGVEQYF. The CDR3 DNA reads TGTGCCAGCAGCTTTTCCGGGACAGGGGGCGTCGAGCAGTACTTC. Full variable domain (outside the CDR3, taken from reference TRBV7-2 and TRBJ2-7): GAGVSQSPSNKVTEKGKDVELRCDPISGHTALYWYRQSLGQGLEFLIYFQGNSAPDKSGLPSDRFSAERTGGSVSTLTIQRTQQEDSAVYLCASSFSGTGGVEQYFGPGTRLTVT.

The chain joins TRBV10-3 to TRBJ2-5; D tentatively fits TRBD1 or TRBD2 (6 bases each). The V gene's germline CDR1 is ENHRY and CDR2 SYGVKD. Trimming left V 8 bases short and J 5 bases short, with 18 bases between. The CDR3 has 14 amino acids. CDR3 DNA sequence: TGTGCCATCCGAAGGGGGGCCTTATGGGAGACCCAGTACTTC. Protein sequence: CAIRRGALWETQYF.

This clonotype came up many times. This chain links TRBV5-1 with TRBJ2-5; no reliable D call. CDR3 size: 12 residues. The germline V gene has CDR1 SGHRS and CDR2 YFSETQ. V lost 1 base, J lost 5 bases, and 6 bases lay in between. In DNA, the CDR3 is TGCGCCAGCAGCTTGTCCGGGGAGACCCAGTACTTC. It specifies CASSLSGETQYF.

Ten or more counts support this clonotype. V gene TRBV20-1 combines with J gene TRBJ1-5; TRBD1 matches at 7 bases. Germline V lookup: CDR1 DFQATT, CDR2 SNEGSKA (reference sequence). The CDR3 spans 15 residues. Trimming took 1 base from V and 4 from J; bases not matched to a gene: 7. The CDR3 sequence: CSARVSGGGNQPQHF. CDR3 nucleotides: TGCAGTGCTAGAGTATCAGGGGGAGGAAATCAGCCCCAGCATTTT.

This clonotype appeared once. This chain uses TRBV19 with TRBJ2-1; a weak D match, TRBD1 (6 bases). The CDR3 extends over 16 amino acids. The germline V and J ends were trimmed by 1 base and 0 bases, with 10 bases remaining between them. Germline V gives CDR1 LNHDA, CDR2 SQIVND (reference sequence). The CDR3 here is CASSIVGQSSYNEQFF. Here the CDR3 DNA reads TGTGCCAGTAGTATAGTTGGACAGAGCTCCTACAATGAGCAGTTCTTC.

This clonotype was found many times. The CDR3 DNA reads as TGTGCCAGCAGCTCGACAGTGACTAGCACAGATACGCAGTATTTT. Protein sequence: CASSSTVTSTDTQYF. The V gene is TRBV5-5, the J gene TRBJ2-3, with D possibly being TRBD1 (5 bases). V shed 3 bases and J shed 0 bases, with 11 bases lying between them. CDR3 length: 15 amino acids. The germline CDR1 and CDR2 sequences are SGHKS and YYEKEE (reference sequence). Full variable domain (remainder filled in from reference TRBV5-5 and TRBJ2-3): DAGVTQSPTHLIKTRGQQVTLRCSPISGHKSVSWYQQVLGQGPQFIFQYYEKEERGRGNFPDRFSARQFPNYSSELNVNALLLGDSALYLCASSSTVTSTDTQYFGPGTRLTVL.

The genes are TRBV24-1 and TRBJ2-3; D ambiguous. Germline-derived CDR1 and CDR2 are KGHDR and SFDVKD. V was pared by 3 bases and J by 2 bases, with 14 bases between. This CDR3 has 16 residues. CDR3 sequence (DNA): TGTGCCACCAGTGATCGTGGTTCCCCAGACACAGATACGCAGTATTTT. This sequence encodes CATSDRGSPDTDTQYF.

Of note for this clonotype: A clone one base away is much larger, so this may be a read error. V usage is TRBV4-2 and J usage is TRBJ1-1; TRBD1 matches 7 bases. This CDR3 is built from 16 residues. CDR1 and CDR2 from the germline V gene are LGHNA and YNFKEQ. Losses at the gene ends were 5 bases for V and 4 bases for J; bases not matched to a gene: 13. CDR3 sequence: CASSTSGGWGSTEAFF. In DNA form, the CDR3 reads TGTGCCAGCAGCACTTCAGGGGGATGGGGTAGCACTGAAGCTTTCTTT.